This T cell receptor beta chain is from a study of blood T cell repertoires in COVID-19. Between the trimmed V and J ends, which lost 3 bases and 8 bases, there was a span of 13 bases. Germline-derived CDR1 and CDR2 are MNHEY and SMNVEV (reference sequence). The CDR3 contains 13 residues. This table comes from immunoSEQ multiplex PCR, and its TCRdb copy is limited to in-frame clones, with some not included. The sample has 200,000 to 250,000 clones, approximately 90% seen once. The sequencing input was peripheral blood. The receptor comes from a woman in her late teens or twenties who had recovered from COVID-19. This chain uses TRBV27 with TRBJ1-2, with D tentatively TRBD1 (6 bases). CDR3 protein: CASSLGTGKGYTF. CDR3 sequence (DNA): TGTGCCAGCAGTTTGGGAACAGGGAAAGGCTACACCTTC.